This T cell receptor beta chain was found in a study of cytomegalovirus exposure and HLA in healthy donors. Study results and limitations: Upon later analysis, TCR association rates were observed to vary by HLA locus, being highest for DRB1 and lowest for HLA-C.

Turning to this clone: Its specificity is unknown.

Use of 60 Vbeta and 13 Jbeta primers characterized the PCR. Profiling relied on immunoSEQ multiplex PCR, and the TCRdb table lists in-frame clones only, not all of them. The repertoire consists of approximately 160,000 clones, with about 76% occurring once and the leading ten covering 7% to 8.5%. The sample consisted of PBMCs. This receptor was obtained from a male donor in good health and CMV-seropositive.

In nucleotides, the CDR3 is TGTGCCAGTAGCCCCCTAGGGACAGGGGCCACCGGGGACTATGGCTACACCTTC. Protein: CASSPLGTGATGDYGYTF. The J gene is TRBJ1-2, the V gene TRBV19, with TRBD1 matching over 10 bases. V shed 6 bases, J shed 3 bases, and the junction held 16 bases outside the gene matches. The CDR3 consists of 18 residues. The germline gives CDR1 LNHDA, CDR2 SQIVND (reference sequence). The whole variable domain, filled in from reference TRBV19 and TRBJ1-2, reads DGGITQSPKYLFRKEGQNVTLSCEQNLNHDAMYWYRQDPGQGLRLIYYSQIVNDFQKGDIAEGYSVSREKKESFPLTVTSAQKNPTAFYLCASSPLGTGATGDYGYTFGSGTRLTVV.